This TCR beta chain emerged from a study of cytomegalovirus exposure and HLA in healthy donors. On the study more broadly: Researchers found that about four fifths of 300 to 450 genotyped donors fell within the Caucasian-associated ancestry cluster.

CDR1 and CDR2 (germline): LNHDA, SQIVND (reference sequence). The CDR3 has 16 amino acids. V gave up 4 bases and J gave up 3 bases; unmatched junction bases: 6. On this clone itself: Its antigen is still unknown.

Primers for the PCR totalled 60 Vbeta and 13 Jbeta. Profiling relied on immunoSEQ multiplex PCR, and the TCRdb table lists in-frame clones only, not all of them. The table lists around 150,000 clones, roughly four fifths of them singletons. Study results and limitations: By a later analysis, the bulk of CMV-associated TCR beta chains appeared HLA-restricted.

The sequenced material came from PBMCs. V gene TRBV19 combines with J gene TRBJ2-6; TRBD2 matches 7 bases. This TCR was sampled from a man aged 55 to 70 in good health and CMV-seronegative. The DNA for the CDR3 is TGTGCCAGTAGTAAGGGACTATCGGATGGGGCCAACGTCCTGACTTTC. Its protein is CASSKGLSDGANVLTF.